The clone carrying this T cell receptor beta chain was recorded once. The sample belongs to a study of T cell changes during pregnancy in multiple sclerosis. Only in-frame clones appear in the TCRdb table, and some are missing; sequencing was by immunoSEQ multiplex PCR. Found here are some 36,000 clones, 90% to 95% of them singletons; the top ten hold around 0.7%. This TCR derives from a female donor in good health, enrolled as a control in a pregnancy study. The sequencing here drew on CD4+ T cells from peripheral blood mononuclear cells, taken in the second trimester of pregnancy.

In DNA form, the CDR3 reads TGTGCCAGCAGCCCCCCTAGGACAGGAAAAAAATATCTCTCCTACGAGCAGTACTTC. Translated: CASSPPRTGKKYLSYEQYF. The chain combines TRBV13 with TRBJ2-7, with 7 bases aligning to TRBD1. The trim removed 5 bases at V and 0 bases at J, leaving 19 bases unmatched. This CDR3 is 19 amino acids long. Germline V gene data show CDR1 as PRHDT and CDR2 as FYEKMQ (reference sequence).